Listed below are T cell receptor beta chains from one sample, sequenced in a study of blood T cell repertoires in COVID-19. TCRdb's copy holds only in-frame clones and misses some; the assay was immunoSEQ multiplex PCR. The sample includes about 280,000 clones, around 85% of them seen just once. Sequencing was done on a sample of PBMCs or T cells enriched from blood (not recorded which). Every receptor here comes from a woman between 50 and 59 years old who had recovered from COVID-19. The CDR3 runs from the conserved cysteine through the conserved F or W. A D gene is named only where the DNA matches it firmly. The size field is filled for only some rows; it gives once, few, many or a size class.

TRBD1	.	TRBV5-5	TRBJ1-4	TGTGCCAGCAGCTTGTACGGACAGGATAATGAAAAACTGTTTTTT	CASSLYGQDNEKLFF
TRBD2	.	TRBV7-6	TRBJ2-5	TGTGCCAGCAGCCTTGGCGTTAGCGGGAGTGTTCAGGAGACCCAGTACTTC	CASSLGVSGSVQETQYF
TRBD1	few	TRBV4-1	TRBJ1-5	TGCGCCAGCAGCCAGGCCGGGACAGGGACCAGCAATCAGCCCCAGCATTTT	CASSQAGTGTSNQPQHF
.	.	TRBV18	TRBJ1-1	TGTGCCAGCTCACCAGTGGCTAACACTGAAGCTTTCTTT	CASSPVANTEAFF
.	once	TRBV5-4	TRBJ2-7	TGTGCCAGCAGCCACGACTTCACCTCCTACGAGCAGTACTTC	CASSHDFTSYEQYF
TRBD1	.	TRBV6-5	TRBJ2-2	TGTGCCAGCACGGGACAGATAACCGTCGGGGAGCTGTTTTTT	CASTGQITVGELFF
.	.	TRBV6-1	TRBJ2-1	TGTGCCAGCAGTGAAGCGATCAGGCCCTACAATGAGCAGTTCTTC	CASSEAIRPYNEQFF
TRBD1	.	TRBV5-4	TRBJ2-1	TGTGCCAGCAGCGAGCACAGGGGGCGCAGAAATGAGCAGTTCTTC	CASSEHRGRRNEQFF
.	.	TRBV3-1/TRBV3-2	TRBJ1-1	TGTGCCAGCAGCCAAGGCTATCGGAACAGCACTGAAGCTTTCTTT	CASSQGYRNSTEAFF
TRBD1	.	TRBV7-2	TRBJ1-1	TGTGCCAGCAGCCTAGTCGGACAGGGCAACACTGAAGCTTTCTTT	CASSLVGQGNTEAFF
TRBD1	.	TRBV7-6	TRBJ2-5	TGTGCCAGCAGCGCTCACCGGGACAGGAGACAAGAGACCCAGTACTTC	CASSAHRDRRQETQYF